Following are 32 T cell receptor beta chains from one sample sequenced in a study of T cell repertoires in cytomegalovirus infection. TCRdb called the reads again in MiXCR, with one record for every CDR3 protein. The sample contains some 130,000 distinct CDR3 sequences, more than 7% of which appear only once. The specimen sequenced was PBMCs. All receptors come from a human donor in good health (CMV status not recorded). Some clones in this sample may be carry-over from other donors' samples.

This clonotype has a count of ten or more. The chain employs TRBV29-1 and TRBJ2-1; no firm D call. The CDR3 has 13 residues. The V and J ends lost 8 bases and 0 bases respectively, with 11 bases between them. Looked up from germline, CDR1 is SQVTM and CDR2 is ANQGSEA. The CDR3 DNA reads TGCAGCTACTCCCTGAGCTCCTACAATGAGCAGTTCTTC. It specifies CSYSLSSYNEQFF.

This clonotype has at least ten counts. The rearrangement links TRBV2 to TRBJ2-7; D is uncertain. CDR1 is SNHLY, CDR2 FYNNEI, per germline. The CDR3 contains 14 residues. The V end was cut by 3 bases, the J end by 1 base, with 10 bases between. The CDR3 bases are TGTGCCAGCAGTGAGGGAATCGGGTCCTACGAGCAGTACTTC. Its protein product is CASSEGIGSYEQYF. The whole variable domain, remainder taken from reference TRBV2 and TRBJ2-7, is EPEVTQTPSHQVTQMGQEVILRCVPISNHLYFYWYRQILGQKVEFLVSFYNNEISEKSEIFDDQFSVERPDGSNFTLKIRSTKLEDSAMYFCASSEGIGSYEQYFGPGTRLTVT.

This clonotype was counted ten times or more. V is TRBV28 and J is TRBJ1-5, with 8 bases identical to TRBD1. The length of the CDR3 is 16 residues. In germline, CDR1 is MDHEN, CDR2 SYDVKM. The V segment lost 8 bases and the J segment 7 bases; nucleotides outside the gene matches: 16. The CDR3 DNA reads TGTGCCAGCTCTATAAGGCGGACAGGGAGCTCCCAGCCCCAGCATTTT. Its translation: CASSIRRTGSSQPQHF.

This clonotype appeared many times. The gene calls are TRBV11-2 and TRBJ1-2; 7 bases map to TRBD1. Trimming removed 0 bases from V and 1 base from J; junction bases left unmatched: 8. CDR1 SGHAT and CDR2 FQNNGV come from the germline V gene. CDR3 length: 17 residues. Written as DNA, the CDR3 is TGTGCCAGCAGCTTAGAAGGGTACAGGGGCCTTAACTATGGCTACACCTTC. Translating gives CASSLEGYRGLNYGYTF.

This clonotype has a count of ten or more. The chain recombines TRBV3-1 with TRBJ1-5, with unresolved D. The germline V gene has CDR1 LGHDT and CDR2 YNNKEL (reference sequence). The CDR3 is made up of 14 amino acids. Trimming took 3 bases from V and 6 from J, leaving 12 bases between them. The CDR3 nucleotides read TGTGCCAGCAGCCATTTTGGGGAGGTTCAGCCCCAGCATTTT. Its protein product is CASSHFGEVQPQHF.

This clonotype has a handful of counts. The chain is built from TRBV29-1 and TRBJ1-2, with D perhaps TRBD1 (5 bases). Germline V gives CDR1 SQVTM, CDR2 ANQGSEA. Trimming stripped 4 bases from V and 8 bases from J, with 11 bases between. The CDR3 has 11 residues. CDR3 DNA sequence: TGCAGCGTTGCTTCGGGGGGAGGCTACACCTTC. This encodes CSVASGGGYTF.

The rearrangement uses TRBV10-3 and TRBJ1-3; the D is unclear. This CDR3 is built from 16 residues. From germline, CDR1 is ENHRY and CDR2 SYGVKD. The V end lost 3 bases, the J end lost 2 bases, and 14 bases lay between the germline ends. CDR3 coding DNA: TGTGCCATCAGTGAACTCGGGGAGAGGGCTGGAAACACCATATATTTT. Protein product: CAISELGERAGNTIYF.

The sample holds many counts of this clonotype. The chain links TRBV25-1 to TRBJ1-1; possibly TRBD1 for D (5 bases). CDR3 length: 15 residues. V was trimmed by 1 base and J by 1 base, leaving 10 bases between them. Germline V CDR1 and CDR2: MGHDK, SYGVNS. The CDR3 coding sequence is TGTGCCAGCAGTGAATGGGGCAGGACGAACACTGAAGCTTTCTTT. This translates into CASSEWGRTNTEAFF. Complete variable domain (other parts from reference TRBV25-1 and TRBJ1-1): EADIYQTPRYLVIGTGKKITLECSQTMGHDKMYWYQQDPGMELHLIHYSYGVNSTEKGDLSSESTVSRIRTEHFPLTLESARPSHTSQYLCASSEWGRTNTEAFFGQGTRLTVV.

The chain couples TRBV3-1 to TRBJ2-6; D is possibly TRBD1 (5 bases). The germline CDR1 and CDR2 sequences are LGHDT and YNNKEL (reference sequence). The CDR3 consists of 15 residues. Trimming took 3 bases from V and 0 from J, leaving 6 bases between them. CDR3 residues: CASSQDISGANVLTF. The CDR3 DNA sequence: TGTGCCAGCAGCCAGGACATCTCTGGGGCCAACGTCCTGACTTTC.

This clonotype came up many times. The V gene is TRBV12-5, the J gene TRBJ2-3, with D perhaps matching TRBD2 (6 bases). Deletions cut 4 bases from V and 3 bases from J, with 11 bases between. This CDR3 comprises 14 residues. CDR1 is LGHNT, CDR2 FRNRAP, per germline. The CDR3: CASGYGTLTDTQYF. The CDR3 nucleotides read TGTGCTAGTGGTTACGGGACTTTAACAGATACGCAGTATTTT.

This clonotype was counted between two and nine times. V and J are TRBV20-1 and TRBJ2-2; perhaps TRBD1 as D (5 bases). The CDR3 extends over 15 amino acids. Germline V gene sequence: CDR1 DFQATT, CDR2 SNEGSKA (reference sequence). V was clipped by 0 bases and J by 2 bases, with 10 bases between them. Here the CDR3 DNA reads TGCAGTGCTAGAGATTACAGGCCCAACACCGGGGAGCTGTTTTTT. This translates into CSARDYRPNTGELFF.

DNA of the CDR3: TGTGCCAGCAGCTTGCCGGGACCCGGAGGCTACACCTTC. Translating it yields CASSLPGPGGYTF. The chain uses TRBV5-4 and TRBJ1-2, with D possibly TRBD1 on 5 matching bases. Per the germline V gene, CDR1 is SGHNT and CDR2 is YYREEE (reference sequence). The CDR3 runs to 13 residues. V shed 1 base and J shed 8 bases, with 12 bases lying between them.

This clonotype was found many times. The genes are TRBV5-5 and TRBJ2-1; D is perhaps TRBD2 (5 bases). V lost 4 bases and J lost 6, with 11 bases in between. Germline-derived CDR1 and CDR2 are SGHKS and YYEKEE (reference sequence). The CDR3 is made up of 13 amino acids. The CDR3 nucleotides are TGTGCCAGCAGCACTAATGCGGGCAATGAGCAGTTCTTC. Its translation is CASSTNAGNEQFF.

The chain combines TRBV7-8 with TRBJ1-1, with D possibly being TRBD1 (5 bases). V lost 5 bases, J lost 1 base, and 14 bases lay in between. Germline V gene sequence: CDR1 SGHVS, CDR2 FQNEAQ. This CDR3 has 15 residues. CDR3 in amino acids: CASSPDTIPNTEAFF. The CDR3 DNA reads as TGTGCCAGCAGCCCGGACACTATTCCGAACACTGAAGCTTTCTTT.

This clonotype was seen ten or more times. The CDR3 loop is CASSPLLAGDPSYEQYF. DNA for the CDR3: TGTGCCAGCAGTCCTCTACTAGCGGGGGACCCCTCCTACGAGCAGTACTTC. The chain uses TRBV28 and TRBJ2-7, with 11 positions matching TRBD2. Germline CDR1 and CDR2: MDHEN and SYDVKM. The trim removed 5 bases at V and 0 bases at J, leaving 9 bases unmatched. This CDR3 contains 17 residues.

This clonotype was observed at least ten times. The gene calls are TRBV7-2 and TRBJ1-6, with a tentative D call TRBD1 (5 bases). Trimming shortened V by 5 bases and J by 7 bases, and 12 bases separated the two germline ends. CDR3 size: 14 residues. In germline, CDR1 is SGHTA, CDR2 FQGNSA. CDR3 loop: CASSLGPTNSPLHF. The CDR3 DNA follows: TGTGCCAGCAGCCTGGGGCCCACGAATTCACCCCTCCACTTT.

This clonotype was seen many times. The chain employs TRBV7-3 and TRBJ1-2; 10 nucleotides match TRBD1. CDR3 length: 14 residues. Unmatched junction bases numbered 7, after V lost 4 bases and J lost 8 bases. CDR1 SGHTA and CDR2 FQGTGA come from the germline V gene. The CDR3 protein is CASSSTGTGEGYTF. The CDR3 coding sequence is TGTGCCAGCAGCTCCACCGGGACAGGGGAAGGCTACACCTTC.

This clonotype was observed at least ten times. The genes are TRBV5-6 and TRBJ1-5; D may be TRBD1 (5 bases). Trimming left V 4 bases short and J 4 bases short, with 9 bases between. The CDR3 is made up of 13 amino acids. Germline-derived CDR1 and CDR2 are SGHDT and YYEEEE. The DNA of the CDR3 is TGTGCCAGCAGCCAGGGACCTAATCAGCCCCAGCATTTT. Protein: CASSQGPNQPQHF.

This chain uses TRBV20-1 with TRBJ2-5; no definite D call. Trimming shortened V by 0 bases and J by 2 bases, and 13 bases separated the two germline ends. The germline gives CDR1 DFQATT, CDR2 SNEGSKA (reference sequence). This CDR3 contains 15 residues. The CDR3 DNA is TGCAGTGCTAGAGATCCGGCAGTCAAACAAGAGACCCAGTACTTC. It specifies CSARDPAVKQETQYF.

This clonotype was observed a handful of times. The chain couples TRBV19 to TRBJ2-3; D might be TRBD1 (6 bases). The V end was cut by 6 bases, the J end by 6 bases, with 13 bases between. CDR3 size: 13 residues. From germline, CDR1 is LNHDA and CDR2 SQIVND (reference sequence). The CDR3 sequence: CASRGQIHDTQYF. The CDR3 DNA is TGTGCCAGTAGAGGACAGATTCACGATACGCAGTATTTT.

Ten or more counts support this clonotype. V gene TRBV7-9 combines with J gene TRBJ2-7; D unclear. CDR3 length: 16 residues. Germline CDR1 and CDR2: SEHNR and FQNEAQ (reference sequence). Trimming pared 2 bases from V and 0 bases from J, leaving 14 bases between. The CDR3 DNA reads as TGTGCCAGCAGCTTACCCCCCGGACGTAGCTCCTACGAGCAGTACTTC. As protein: CASSLPPGRSSYEQYF.

Only a few counts were recorded for this clonotype. The chain is built from TRBV28 and TRBJ2-1; 7 nucleotides line up with TRBD2. The CDR3 loop spans 14 amino acids. Germline assignment: CDR1 MDHEN and CDR2 SYDVKM. With V trimmed by 6 bases and J by 5 bases, 7 bases remained unmatched. This chain's CDR3 is CASRGRVRHNEQFF. CDR3 bases: TGTGCCAGCAGAGGGAGGGTGAGGCACAATGAGCAGTTCTTC.

The chain joins TRBV5-1 to TRBJ2-5, with D perhaps matching TRBD1 (6 bases). V lost 4 bases and J 5 bases, leaving 15 bases between the germline ends. The CDR3 covers 14 residues. Per the germline V gene, CDR1 is SGHRS and CDR2 is YFSETQ. Here the CDR3 DNA reads TGCGCCAGCAGCACAGGGAAGGGGGTTGAGACCCAGTACTTC. As protein: CASSTGKGVETQYF.

This clonotype occurred many times. The J gene is TRBJ1-2, the V gene TRBV2; D is perhaps TRBD1 (5 bases). In germline, CDR1 is SNHLY, CDR2 FYNNEI. V was cut by 7 bases and J by 4 bases, with 13 bases left in between. CDR3 length: 13 residues. DNA of the CDR3: TGTGCCAGCATACGGGGACCTAGCTATGGCTACACCTTC. It is translated as CASIRGPSYGYTF.

This clonotype was detected many times. The chain joins TRBV12-3 or TRBV12-4 to TRBJ1-2; D not resolved. CDR3 size: 12 residues. Trimming pared 9 bases from V and 7 bases from J, leaving 15 bases between. The chain's CDR3 is CASTTDMGGYTF. The DNA for the CDR3 is TGTGCCAGTACTACTGACATGGGTGGCTACACCTTC.

This clonotype was seen ten or more times. This chain links TRBV12-3 or TRBV12-4 with TRBJ2-3; D remains ambiguous. Trimming pared 6 bases from V and 3 bases from J, leaving 10 bases between. This CDR3 contains 13 residues. In DNA, the CDR3 is TGTGCCAGCAGCGCAGATTGGACAGATACGCAGTATTTT. Its translation: CASSADWTDTQYF.

V is TRBV4-2 and J is TRBJ1-1; possible D gene TRBD1, 5 bases. The V end lost 0 bases, the J end lost 6 bases, and 11 bases lay between the germline ends. The CDR3 runs to 14 residues. Germline CDR1 reads LGHNA; CDR2 reads YNFKEQ. CDR3 nucleotides: TGTGCCAGCAGCCAAGAGGGGGAAAGACCTGAAGCTTTCTTT. Amino acids: CASSQEGERPEAFF.

This clonotype came up a few times. This rearrangement joins TRBV3-1 to TRBJ2-3; no definite D call. The CDR3 is 15 residues long. V lost 0 bases and J lost 4, with 11 bases in between. Germline CDR1 reads LGHDT; CDR2 reads YNNKEL (reference sequence). The CDR3 DNA follows: TGTGCCAGCAGCCAAGACCCCGTTCCGGCAGATACGCAGTATTTT. This sequence encodes CASSQDPVPADTQYF.

V gene TRBV28 combines with J gene TRBJ2-6; 11 bases fit TRBD1. There are 16 residues in the CDR3. Per germline, CDR1 MDHEN and CDR2 SYDVKM. Unmatched junction bases numbered 2, after V lost 5 bases and J lost 2 bases. The CDR3 region is CASSQDRGPGANVLTF. The CDR3 bases are TGTGCCAGCAGTCAGGACAGGGGGCCTGGGGCCAACGTCCTGACTTTC.

This clonotype occurred many times. The genes are TRBV5-5 and TRBJ1-2, with a tentative D call TRBD1 (5 bases). The CDR3 loop spans 17 amino acids. The V gene's germline CDR1 is SGHKS and CDR2 YYEKEE (reference sequence). The V end was cut by 0 bases, the J end by 8 bases, with 23 bases between. The CDR3: CASSLGAPPGGVRGYTF. CDR3 DNA: TGTGCCAGCAGCTTGGGGGCCCCGCCGGGGGGAGTTCGGGGCTACACCTTC.

The table lists this clonotype with many counts. The V and J genes are TRBV18 and TRBJ2-6; 7 bases match TRBD1. CDR3 length: 17 amino acids. V shed 1 base and J 4 bases; nucleotides not matched to a gene: 7. Per the germline V gene, CDR1 is KGHSH and CDR2 is LQKENI. The CDR3 region is CASSPRTGVDGANVLTF. The CDR3 nucleotides read TGTGCCAGCTCACCACGTACAGGGGTAGACGGGGCCAACGTCCTGACTTTC.

Ten or more counts support this clonotype. CDR3: CASSKGRFWTEAFF. As DNA, the CDR3 is TGTGCCAGCAGTAAGGGGCGGTTTTGGACTGAAGCTTTCTTT. The rearrangement joins TRBV12-3 or TRBV12-4 to TRBJ1-1, with D tentatively TRBD1 (5 bases). The length of the CDR3 is 14 residues. The V and J ends lost 5 bases and 5 bases respectively, with 15 bases between them.